The 20 T cell receptor beta chains below all came from one sample that was sequenced in a study of lymphopenia after photon versus proton radiotherapy. The assay was immunoSEQ multiplex PCR, and TCRdb's table has in-frame clones only and misses some. The table has about 26,000 clones, more than 70% seen once. The input for sequencing was peripheral blood, taken from a patient treated with photon-based radiotherapy. All receptors derive from a young man with gastric cancer.

The chain links TRBV4-3 to TRBJ1-5; the D is unclear. Trimming took 1 base from V and 0 from J, leaving 10 bases between them. Germline V CDR1 and CDR2: LGHNA, YSLEER. The CDR3 spans 16 residues. CDR3 DNA sequence: TGCGCCAGCAGCCAAGGGTTGGGAAATAGCAATCAGCCCCAGCATTTT. It yields the protein CASSQGLGNSNQPQHF.

The chain uses TRBV6-1 and TRBJ1-2, with 7 bases lining up with TRBD1. Germline lookup yields CDR1 MNHNS and CDR2 SASEGT. Unmatched junction bases numbered 9, after V lost 6 bases and J lost 5 bases. The CDR3 loop spans 14 amino acids. DNA of the CDR3: TGTGCCAGCAGGGTAGGAGGGGGCGAGTATGGCTACACCTTC. As protein: CASRVGGGEYGYTF.

The V and J genes are TRBV5-6 and TRBJ1-1; maybe TRBD1 (6 bases). V was clipped by 3 bases and J by 0 bases, with 12 bases between them. The CDR3 totals 15 residues. The germline V gene has CDR1 SGHDT and CDR2 YYEEEE. The chain's CDR3 is CASSSRDTMNTEAFF. CDR3 DNA sequence: TGTGCCAGCAGCTCCCGGGACACCATGAACACTGAAGCTTTCTTT.

This clone is a singleton in its sample. V gene TRBV2 combines with J gene TRBJ1-5; D gene ambiguous. The germline V gene encodes CDR1 SNHLY and CDR2 FYNNEI. Trimming stripped 6 bases from V and 4 bases from J, with 13 bases between. The CDR3 consists of 14 residues. The CDR3 spells CASRPAQKNQPQHF. The DNA of the CDR3 is TGTGCCAGCAGGCCTGCTCAGAAGAATCAGCCCCAGCATTTT. Full variable domain (outside the CDR3, taken from reference TRBV2 and TRBJ1-5): EPEVTQTPSHQVTQMGQEVILRCVPISNHLYFYWYRQILGQKVEFLVSFYNNEISEKSEIFDDQFSVERPDGSNFTLKIRSTKLEDSAMYFCASRPAQKNQPQHFGDGTRLSIL.

The chain links TRBV5-1 to TRBJ2-7; maybe TRBD2 (5 bases). The CDR3 extends over 14 amino acids. V was clipped by 5 bases and J by 7 bases, with 19 bases between them. Germline loops: CDR1 SGHRS, CDR2 YFSETQ. The CDR3 DNA reads TGCGCCAGCAGGCCCGGGGTGGTACCATGGGAGCAGTACTTC. This gives the protein CASRPGVVPWEQYF. Complete variable domain (other parts from reference TRBV5-1 and TRBJ2-7): KAGVTQTPRYLIKTRGQQVTLSCSPISGHRSVSWYQQTPGQGLQFLFEYFSETQRNKGNFPGRFSGRQFSNSRSEMNVSTLELGDSALYLCASRPGVVPWEQYFGPGTRLTVT.

The chain is built from TRBV2 and TRBJ2-5; TRBD2 matches 11 bases. CDR3 length equals 15 residues. With V trimmed by 6 bases and J by 4 bases, 7 bases remained unmatched. Germline V gene sequence: CDR1 SNHLY, CDR2 FYNNEI. The CDR3 is CASSDGLAGGETQYF. DNA for the CDR3: TGTGCCAGCAGCGACGGACTAGCGGGCGGAGAGACCCAGTACTTC.

The chain joins TRBV29-1 to TRBJ2-1, with D possibly being TRBD2 (5 bases). The CDR3 is 15 amino acids. V gave up 1 base and J gave up 1 base, with 11 bases separating them. Germline CDR1 SQVTM, CDR2 ANQGSEA. CDR3 region: CSVEAVGNSYNEQFF. The CDR3 nucleotides are TGCAGCGTTGAAGCGGTCGGGAATTCCTACAATGAGCAGTTCTTC.

V is TRBV6-5 and J is TRBJ1-1; D call uncertain. V was shortened by 5 bases and J by 5 bases, with 15 bases between the two germline ends. Germline lookup yields CDR1 MNHEY and CDR2 SVGAGI. The CDR3 consists of 14 residues. The DNA of the CDR3 is TGTGCCAGCAGTGAAATCGAGGCTCGGACTGAAGCTTTCTTT. This encodes CASSEIEARTEAFF.

V is TRBV9 and J is TRBJ2-1; either TRBD1 or TRBD2 may supply D (6 bases each). Germline V gives CDR1 SGDLS, CDR2 YYNGEE. This CDR3 has 12 amino acids. V was cut by 0 bases and J by 12 bases, with 10 bases left in between. CDR3 residues: CASSVDGGGQFF. The CDR3 nucleotides are TGTGCCAGCAGCGTAGACGGAGGGGGGCAGTTCTTC.

This clone was found once. CDR3 loop: CASSDSIGRRPMIYGYTF. The CDR3 DNA follows: TGTGCCAGCAGTGACTCGATTGGACGGCGCCCTATGATCTATGGCTACACCTTC. V usage is TRBV6-4 and J usage is TRBJ1-2, with no clear D. Trimming cost V 0 bases and J 4 bases, with 21 bases left between them. This CDR3 has 18 amino acids. The germline gives CDR1 MRHNA, CDR2 SNTAGT.

The chain uses TRBV5-1 and TRBJ1-3; D uncertain. The CDR3 totals 11 residues. The germline V and J ends were trimmed by 4 bases and 8 bases, with 7 bases remaining between them. CDR1 is SGHRS, CDR2 YFSETQ, per germline. The CDR3 reads CASSLGHTIYF. The CDR3, as DNA: TGCGCCAGCAGCCTAGGGCACACCATATATTTT. Drawing the rest from reference TRBV5-1 and TRBJ1-3, the complete variable domain is KAGVTQTPRYLIKTRGQQVTLSCSPISGHRSVSWYQQTPGQGLQFLFEYFSETQRNKGNFPGRFSGRQFSNSRSEMNVSTLELGDSALYLCASSLGHTIYFGEGSWLTVV.

The rearrangement links TRBV18 to TRBJ1-1; 10 bases map to TRBD1. With V trimmed by 5 bases and J by 1 base, 7 bases remained unmatched. The CDR3 totals 16 residues. CDR1 is KGHSH, CDR2 LQKENI, per germline. Here the CDR3 DNA reads TGTGCCAGCTCAACCGGGACAGGGGACACGAACACTGAAGCTTTCTTT. This sequence encodes CASSTGTGDTNTEAFF.

This rearrangement joins TRBV6-1 to TRBJ2-2; 9 bases are a match to TRBD1. V was pared by 8 bases and J by 4 bases, with 5 bases of the junction left unmatched. Per the germline V gene, CDR1 is MNHNS and CDR2 is SASEGT. The CDR3 sequence is 14 residues long. The CDR3 sequence: CASGQGTATGELFF. CDR3 in DNA: TGTGCCAGCGGACAGGGGACAGCCACCGGGGAGCTGTTTTTT.

The chain employs TRBV11-2 and TRBJ2-7; D not resolved. Germline lookup yields CDR1 SGHAT and CDR2 FQNNGV. V lost 6 bases and J 2 bases, leaving 14 bases between the germline ends. The CDR3 runs to 14 residues. CDR3 coding DNA: TGTGCCAGCAGTCTCGCGGATAGCACCTACGAGCAGTACTTC. This translates into CASSLADSTYEQYF.

The chain links TRBV28 to TRBJ2-1; D ambiguous. The germline V gene encodes CDR1 MDHEN and CDR2 SYDVKM. Trimming took off 3 bases at V and 4 bases at J, with 13 bases between the two ends. This CDR3 contains 15 residues. The CDR3 bases are TGTGCCAGCAGTTTCGAAGCGAGACCGTACAATGAGCAGTTCTTC. It specifies CASSFEARPYNEQFF.

The chain is built from TRBV5-4 and TRBJ2-3, with 9 bases aligning to TRBD1. Per germline, CDR1 SGHNT and CDR2 YYREEE (reference sequence). Trimming at V came to 4 bases and at J to 3 bases, leaving 3 bases not matched to a gene. CDR3 size: 14 residues. The CDR3 DNA reads as TGTGCCAGCAGCCAACAGGGGGCGACAGATACGCAGTATTTT. This translates into CASSQQGATDTQYF.

This chain connects TRBV11-1 to TRBJ1-2; D unresolved. The CDR3 consists of 17 residues. Germline CDR1 and CDR2: SGHAT and FQDESV (reference sequence). V dropped 2 bases and J dropped 0 bases, with 16 bases sitting between them. The CDR3 protein is CASSLWASGPSNYGYTF. The CDR3 region has the DNA TGTGCCAGCAGCTTATGGGCAAGCGGGCCTTCTAACTATGGCTACACCTTC.

V and J are TRBV10-3 and TRBJ2-3; 8 positions match TRBD2. In germline, CDR1 is ENHRY, CDR2 SYGVKD. V was clipped by 5 bases and J by 2 bases; unmatched bases: 15. This CDR3 is 18 amino acids long. CDR3 bases: TGTGCCATCAGTCGCCCCCCCGTGGGACTAGGCCCCACAGATACGCAGTATTTT. This encodes CAISRPPVGLGPTDTQYF.

On this clone itself: Germline and junction disagree at one end, which may indicate a read error. The chain employs TRBV11-2 and TRBJ2-1; D uncertain. The CDR3 extends over 13 amino acids. CDR1 and CDR2 (germline): SGHAT, FQNNGV. As DNA, the CDR3 is TGTGCCAGCAGCCTTGACACCTACAATGAGCGGTTCTTC. It yields the protein CASSLDTYNERFF. Full variable domain (outside the CDR3, taken from reference TRBV11-2 and TRBJ2-1): EAGVAQSPRYKIIEKRQSVAFWCNPISGHATLYWYQQILGQGPKLLIQFQNNGVVDDSQLPKDRFSAERLKGVDSTLKIQPAKLEDSAVYLCASSLDTYNERFFGPGTRLTVL.

By sample fraction, this clone is medium-sized. The chain combines TRBV28 with TRBJ1-2; D unclear. V lost 10 bases and J lost 2, with 14 bases in between. The length of the CDR3 is 13 residues. Germline CDR1 reads MDHEN; CDR2 reads SYDVKM. The CDR3 coding sequence is TGTGCCATCGGAGGACCCTCCAACTATGGCTACACCTTC. Translated, it gives CAIGGPSNYGYTF.